The entry below describes one T cell receptor beta chain. The record originates from a study of blood T cell repertoires in COVID-19. Whole-study context: T cells, B-cell-depleted T cells, or PBMCs provided the cDNA or gDNA that served as material.

V was clipped by 1 base and J by 8 bases, with 17 bases between them. The CDR3 totals 15 residues. Per the germline V gene, CDR1 is SGHDT and CDR2 is YYEEEE. As originally analysed: Cell counts per sample came from amplifying reference gene primers. TCRdb keeps only in-frame clones here, not all; method: immunoSEQ multiplex PCR. The V and J calls and clone size were taken over from that table, and D and trimming were inferred from the DNA. This table has about 440,000 clones, 88% appearing once. Seattle's cohort entered during active infection and was followed longitudinally. Material for sequencing was peripheral blood. This TCR derives from a woman aged 45-65 years with COVID-19, enrolled during active disease. The V and J genes are TRBV5-6 and TRBJ2-3, with a tentative D call TRBD2 (5 bases). The CDR3 is CASSLYMPSSGTQYF. The CDR3 nucleotides are TGTGCCAGCAGCTTGTACATGCCCAGCAGCGGTACGCAGTATTTT.